The TCR beta chain under discussion was sequenced for a study of control samples from healthy donors and cancer patients. This CDR3 spans 13 amino acids. The V end lost 1 base, the J end lost 5 bases, and 8 bases lay between the germline ends. Looked up from germline, CDR1 is SGHNT and CDR2 is YENEEA. Using immunoSEQ multiplex PCR, the repertoire was profiled, and TCRdb retains in-frame clones only, with some absent. The data hold about 40,000 clones, with around 87% observed a single time. This TCR came from a woman aged 55-69 years with lung cancer. The chain couples TRBV11-3 to TRBJ1-1; maybe TRBD1 (5 bases). Sequencing used PBMCs. The CDR3 nucleotides read TGTGCCAGCAGCTTAGCCCCAGGGACTGAAGCTTTCTTT. It encodes CASSLAPGTEAFF.